The next 26 T cell receptor beta chains were all read from a single sample in a study of technical replicates of blood from a few donors. The table came from immunoSEQ multiplex PCR; TCRdb's copy has only in-frame clones and leaves some out. Found here are tens of thousands of clones, roughly 96% of them singletons; the top ten hold approximately 0.26%. The sample consisted of T cells isolated from PBMCs. Source of these receptors: a human donor in good health.

The chain carries TRBV2 and TRBJ2-5; TRBD2 aligns across 8 bases. This CDR3 is 15 amino acids long. Unmatched junction bases numbered 8, after V lost 4 bases and J lost 4 bases. From germline, CDR1 is SNHLY and CDR2 FYNNEI. The CDR3 DNA is TGTGCCAGCAGTGCGGCGTCTAGCGGGCGAGAGACCCAGTACTTC. Translating gives CASSAASSGRETQYF. The full variable domain, completed using reference TRBV2 and TRBJ2-5, is EPEVTQTPSHQVTQMGQEVILRCVPISNHLYFYWYRQILGQKVEFLVSFYNNEISEKSEIFDDQFSVERPDGSNFTLKIRSTKLEDSAMYFCASSAASSGRETQYFGPGTRLLVL.

This chain uses TRBV7-9 with TRBJ2-7; the D is unclear. This CDR3 is built from 15 residues. Trimming pared 1 base from V and 3 bases from J, leaving 13 bases between. Germline values: CDR1 SEHNR, CDR2 FQNEAQ (reference sequence). CDR3 nucleotide sequence: TGTGCCAGCAGCTTAGTCCCCTCCCTCCGCTACGAGCAGTACTTC. Translation: CASSLVPSLRYEQYF.

The chain has TRBV6-5 and TRBJ2-4; 7 nucleotides line up with TRBD1. Germline lookup yields CDR1 MNHEY and CDR2 SVGAGI. V lost 0 bases, J lost 4 bases, and 3 bases stayed unmatched. This CDR3 has 15 amino acids. CDR3: CASSYSVDRKNIQYF. CDR3 DNA sequence: TGTGCCAGCAGTTACTCGGTGGACAGGAAAAACATTCAGTACTTC.

The chain is built from TRBV9 and TRBJ2-1, with 8 bases matching TRBD2. Germline CDR1 and CDR2: SGDLS and YYNGEE. The trim removed 3 bases at V and 0 bases at J, leaving 2 bases unmatched. The CDR3 covers 15 residues. The CDR3 protein is CASSEAGASYNEQFF. The CDR3 nucleotides are TGTGCCAGCAGCGAAGCGGGGGCCTCCTACAATGAGCAGTTCTTC. Complete variable domain (other parts from reference TRBV9 and TRBJ2-1): DSGVTQTPKHLITATGQRVTLRCSPRSGDLSVYWYQQSLDQGLQFLIQYYNGEERAKGNILERFSAQQFPDLHSELNLSSLELGDSALYFCASSEAGASYNEQFFGPGTRLTVL.

This clone has just one count. This chain links TRBV15 with TRBJ1-4, with 12 bases identical to TRBD1. The CDR3 totals 16 residues. V lost 3 bases to trimming and J lost 8 bases; unmatched junction nucleotides: 7. Germline CDR1 reads LNHNV; CDR2 reads YYDKDF (reference sequence). The DNA for the CDR3 is TGTGCCACCAGCAGGGGACAGGGGGCGTTAGACGAAAAACTGTTTTTT. Encoded protein: CATSRGQGALDEKLFF.

V and J are TRBV5-1 and TRBJ1-2; D gene ambiguous. CDR3 length: 15 amino acids. The V gene lost 0 bases and the J gene lost 2 bases, with 11 bases spanning the gap. Germline values: CDR1 SGHRS, CDR2 YFSETQ. The CDR3 sequence is CASSLEVTGNYGYTF. The CDR3 coding sequence is TGCGCCAGCAGCTTGGAGGTCACGGGGAACTATGGCTACACCTTC.

This clone was detected only a few times. This chain joins TRBV18 and TRBJ1-6, with a tentative D call TRBD1 (5 bases). CDR3 size: 13 residues. Germline V gene sequence: CDR1 KGHSH, CDR2 LQKENI. Trimming took off 5 bases at V and 8 bases at J, with 10 bases between the two ends. CDR3 protein: CASSGAGDSPLHF. In DNA, the CDR3 is TGTGCCAGCTCAGGGGCAGGCGATTCACCCCTCCACTTT.

This sequence joins TRBV4-1 and TRBJ1-5; the D gene is possibly TRBD1 (5 bases). CDR3 size: 15 residues. The V gene lost 2 bases and the J gene lost 7 bases, with 15 bases spanning the gap. Germline CDR1 MGHRA, CDR2 YSYEKL. In DNA form, the CDR3 reads TGCGCCAGCAGCCAACAAGAGGAGGGGTACCAGCCCCAGCATTTT. It translates to CASSQQEEGYQPQHF.

The rearrangement links TRBV6-6 to TRBJ1-2; TRBD1 might be the D (6 bases). The V gene lost 10 bases and the J gene lost 2 bases, with 14 bases spanning the gap. The CDR3 loop spans 13 amino acids. Germline V gene sequence: CDR1 MNHNY, CDR2 SVGAGI (reference sequence). CDR3 sequence (DNA): TGTGCCACTACCCTCCAGGGGAACTATGGCTACACCTTC. Protein: CATTLQGNYGYTF.

The gene calls are TRBV6-1 and TRBJ2-2; the D is unclear. CDR3 length: 11 amino acids. Looked up from germline, CDR1 is MNHNS and CDR2 is SASEGT. Trimming pared 6 bases from V and 6 bases from J, leaving 5 bases between. Written as DNA, the CDR3 is TGTGCCAGCAGACCGGCCGGGGAGCTGTTTTTT. Translated: CASRPAGELFF.

This chain joins TRBV7-9 and TRBJ1-3; D is ambiguous. The ends were cut back, 5 bases at V and 2 bases at J, with 7 bases in the middle. The CDR3 length is 13 residues. Germline V CDR1 and CDR2: SEHNR, FQNEAQ (reference sequence). The CDR3 here is CASSPLPGNTIYF. The CDR3 DNA reads TGTGCCAGCAGCCCTCTCCCTGGAAACACCATATATTTT.

This chain connects TRBV5-6 to TRBJ1-1, with TRBD1 matching 9 bases. Trimming took 4 bases from V and 0 from J; bases not matched to a gene: 10. Germline V gene data show CDR1 as SGHDT and CDR2 as YYEEEE. This CDR3 is 17 amino acids long. The CDR3 region has the DNA TGTGCCAGCAGCACAGGGACAGGGCGGTGGATGAACACTGAAGCTTTCTTT. Its translation: CASSTGTGRWMNTEAFF.

The chain employs TRBV2 and TRBJ2-3; TRBD2 aligns across 12 bases. Germline V lookup: CDR1 SNHLY, CDR2 FYNNEI. J gave up 0 bases and V 8 bases, and 12 bases lay outside the gene matches. The CDR3 has 18 amino acids. Here the CDR3 DNA reads TGTGCCAGCTCCGGACTAGCGGGAATCCTTCTCAGCACAGATACGCAGTATTTT. This codes for CASSGLAGILLSTDTQYF.

The genes are TRBV7-8 and TRBJ2-3; 7 nucleotides line up with TRBD2. V gave up 5 bases and J gave up 2 bases; unmatched junction bases: 7. Per the germline V gene, CDR1 is SGHVS and CDR2 is FQNEAQ. This CDR3 spans 15 amino acids. The CDR3 spells CASSRSSGPTDTQYF. Written as DNA, the CDR3 is TGTGCCAGCAGCAGATCTAGCGGACCCACAGATACGCAGTATTTT.

This chain joins TRBV7-2 and TRBJ1-1, with TRBD1 matching over 7 bases. CDR1 is SGHTA, CDR2 FQGNSA, per germline. The CDR3 has 14 residues. V trimming: 6 bases; J trimming: 4 bases; junction bases outside the gene matches: 8. CDR3 in DNA: TGTGCCAGCAGTCCAAATACAGGGGCCACTGAAGCTTTCTTT. Translated, it gives CASSPNTGATEAFF.

The chain recombines TRBV5-1 with TRBJ2-7, with D hard to call. V was shortened by 1 base and J by 2 bases, with 7 bases between the two germline ends. Germline assignment: CDR1 SGHRS and CDR2 YFSETQ. The CDR3 runs 13 residues. The CDR3: CASSLSNPYEQYF. In DNA, the CDR3 is TGCGCCAGCAGCTTGTCTAACCCCTACGAGCAGTACTTC.

The rearrangement links TRBV7-9 to TRBJ2-5; 9 bases are shared with TRBD1. V shed 6 bases, J shed 3 bases, and the junction held 11 bases outside the gene matches. Germline V gene data show CDR1 as SEHNR and CDR2 as FQNEAQ (reference sequence). The CDR3 consists of 16 residues. CDR3 sequence: CASSGAGTGLEETQYF. CDR3 DNA: TGTGCCAGCAGTGGCGCCGGGACAGGGCTGGAAGAGACCCAGTACTTC.

The chain couples TRBV5-1 to TRBJ1-6; TRBD1 matches 10 bases. The CDR3 length is 15 residues. Losses at the gene ends were 0 bases for V and 7 bases for J; bases not matched to a gene: 1. Looked up from germline, CDR1 is SGHRS and CDR2 is YFSETQ. The CDR3 DNA follows: TGCGCCAGCAGCTTGGAGGGACAGGGGAATTCACCCCTCCACTTT. It yields the protein CASSLEGQGNSPLHF.

This clone was seen just once. J is TRBJ1-1 and V is TRBV7-6; tentative D call: TRBD1 (6 bases). Trimming pared 5 bases from V and 7 bases from J, leaving 11 bases between. CDR3 length: 12 residues. Germline V gene data show CDR1 as SGHVS and CDR2 as FNYEAQ. CDR3 residues: CASSPGVSEAFF. In nucleotides, the CDR3 is TGTGCCAGCAGCCCAGGGGTTAGTGAAGCTTTCTTT. Drawing the rest from reference TRBV7-6 and TRBJ1-1, the complete variable domain is GAGVSQSPRYKVTKRGQDVALRCDPISGHVSLYWYRQALGQGPEFLTYFNYEAQQDKSGLPNDRFSAERPEGSISTLTIQRTEQRDSAMYRCASSPGVSEAFFGQGTRLTVV.

The chain couples TRBV27 to TRBJ2-1; 8 bases fit TRBD1. Germline CDR1 MNHEY, CDR2 SMNVEV (reference sequence). The CDR3 is 13 residues long. The V and J ends lost 7 bases and 10 bases, in that order; junction bases with no gene match: 9. CDR3 sequence (DNA): TGTGCCAGCACCTCCTCGGGACAGGAGGAGCAGTTCTTC. It specifies CASTSSGQEEQFF.

This chain connects TRBV10-3 to TRBJ2-2, with 9 positions matching TRBD1. Trimming took 7 bases from V and 6 from J; bases not matched to a gene: 6. This CDR3 has 14 residues. From germline, CDR1 is ENHRY and CDR2 SYGVKD. CDR3 in DNA: TGTGCCATCAACCCGACAGGGGGGTCCGGGGAGCTGTTTTTT. It yields the protein CAINPTGGSGELFF.

The chain carries TRBV9 and TRBJ1-2; tentatively, D is TRBD1 (5 bases). Between the trimmed V and J ends, which lost 0 bases and 2 bases, there was a span of 8 bases. Germline V lookup: CDR1 SGDLS, CDR2 YYNGEE. The CDR3 covers 14 residues. The CDR3 DNA is TGTGCCAGCAGCGTAGATTACAGGAACTATGGCTACACCTTC. Translation gives CASSVDYRNYGYTF.

CDR3 residues: CASSLGGGRQPQHF. The DNA of the CDR3 is TGTGCCAGCAGCCTTGGGGGGGGTCGTCAGCCCCAGCATTTT. The chain recombines TRBV7-2 with TRBJ1-5, with D possibly matching TRBD1 (5 bases). The germline V gene has CDR1 SGHTA and CDR2 FQGNSA. V shed 5 bases and J shed 6 bases, with 14 bases lying between them. The CDR3 covers 14 residues.

This sequence joins TRBV28 and TRBJ1-5; D gene unclear. V lost 3 bases to trimming and J lost 5 bases, with 8 bases between them. CDR1 is MDHEN and CDR2 is SYDVKM in the germline V gene. This CDR3 contains 13 residues. The CDR3 DNA follows: TGTGCCAGCAGTTTGCGCCAGGATCAGCCCCAGCATTTT. Residues: CASSLRQDQPQHF.

V is TRBV2 and J is TRBJ2-4; 14 positions match TRBD2. V lost 3 bases and J lost 9; bases outside the gene matches: 10. Germline V lookup: CDR1 SNHLY, CDR2 FYNNEI. CDR3 length equals 17 residues. The DNA for the CDR3 is TGTGCCAGCAGTGAGACTAGCGGGGGGGCGACGTTAAGCATTCAGTACTTC. This codes for CASSETSGGATLSIQYF.

This chain connects TRBV9 to TRBJ2-7, with D unclear. V was shortened by 0 bases and J by 3 bases, with 7 bases between the two germline ends. The V gene's germline CDR1 is SGDLS and CDR2 YYNGEE. This CDR3 comprises 13 residues. Here the CDR3 DNA reads TGTGCCAGCAGCGTAGGCGTAAGCTACGAGCAGTACTTC. This sequence encodes CASSVGVSYEQYF.